Detailed here is one T cell receptor beta chain. TCRdb processed the 5' RACE reads anew with MiXCR; each CDR3 protein has one entry. Among 70,000 to 100,000 distinct CDR3 sequences listed, about 13% were seen once. The sample comes from a study of T-cell memory formation after mild COVID-19. Overall study context: TCR clusters were largely donor specific.

V was clipped by 5 bases and J by 5 bases, with 18 bases between them. CDR3 length: 15 amino acids. The germline V gene has CDR1 LNHDA and CDR2 SQIVND (reference sequence). The chain uses TRBV19 and TRBJ2-5; possible D gene TRBD1, 6 bases. Material: PBMCs or a T cell subset sorted from them (not recorded which). This receptor was identified in an adult woman who had mild COVID-19 (a few samples of this study predate the infection). Cell type and time point are not known. The CDR3 loop reads CASSPTRGTMETQYF. The CDR3 DNA reads TGTGCCAGTAGTCCCACGCGAGGGACAATGGAGACCCAGTACTTC.